Presented here are 3 T cell receptor beta chains from one specimen sequenced in a study of STAT5B mutations in CD4+ large granular lymphocyte leukemia. Using immunoSEQ multiplex PCR, the repertoire was profiled, and TCRdb retains in-frame clones only, with some absent. In the table there are 45,000 to 55,000 clones, around 70% of which are singletons. Material for sequencing was CD4+ T cells from blood buffy coats. Every receptor here comes from a human donor in good health.

In its sample, this clone was seen once. The rearrangement uses TRBV5-4 and TRBJ2-3, with 10 bases aligning to TRBD1. The trim removed 0 bases at V and 3 bases at J, leaving 4 bases unmatched. In germline, CDR1 is SGHNT, CDR2 YYREEE (reference sequence). The CDR3 sequence is 16 residues long. This chain's CDR3 is CASSLATGGNTDTQYF. DNA of the CDR3: TGTGCCAGCAGCTTGGCGACAGGGGGCAATACAGATACGCAGTATTTT.

This clone has a single count. As DNA, the CDR3 is TGTGCCAGCAGCTTAGGGGTTAGAAACACCATATATTTT. Its protein product is CASSLGVRNTIYF. This chain connects TRBV7-8 to TRBJ1-3, with no clear D. Deletions cut 1 base from V and 5 bases from J, with 6 bases between. Germline assignment: CDR1 SGHVS and CDR2 FQNEAQ. CDR3 size: 13 residues.

The V and J genes are TRBV10-3 and TRBJ1-1; D perhaps matches TRBD1 (6 bases). The CDR3 loop spans 13 amino acids. In germline, CDR1 is ENHRY, CDR2 SYGVKD. Trimming stripped 6 bases from V and 4 bases from J, with 12 bases between. DNA of the CDR3: TGTGCCATCAGCGTACAGGGTGGCACTGAAGCTTTCTTT. This codes for CAISVQGGTEAFF.